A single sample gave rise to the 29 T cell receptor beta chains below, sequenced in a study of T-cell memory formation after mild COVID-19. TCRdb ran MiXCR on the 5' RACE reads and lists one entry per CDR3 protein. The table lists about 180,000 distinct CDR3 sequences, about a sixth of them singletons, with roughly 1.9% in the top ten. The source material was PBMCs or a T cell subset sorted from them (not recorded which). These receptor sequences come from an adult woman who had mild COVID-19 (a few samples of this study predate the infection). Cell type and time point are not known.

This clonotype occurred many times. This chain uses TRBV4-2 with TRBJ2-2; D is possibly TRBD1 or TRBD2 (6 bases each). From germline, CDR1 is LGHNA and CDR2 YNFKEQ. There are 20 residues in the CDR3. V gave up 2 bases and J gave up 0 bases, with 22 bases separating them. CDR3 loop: CASSQFGGLAKQSNTGELFF. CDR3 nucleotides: TGTGCCAGCAGCCAATTTGGGGGGCTAGCGAAACAATCGAACACCGGGGAGCTGTTTTTT.

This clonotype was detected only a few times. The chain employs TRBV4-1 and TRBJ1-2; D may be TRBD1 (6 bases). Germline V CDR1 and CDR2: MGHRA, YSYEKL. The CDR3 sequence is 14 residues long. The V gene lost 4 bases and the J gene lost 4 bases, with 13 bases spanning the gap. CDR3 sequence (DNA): TGCGCCAGCAGCCCTGACAGGTCGGGCTATGGCTACACCTTC. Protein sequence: CASSPDRSGYGYTF.

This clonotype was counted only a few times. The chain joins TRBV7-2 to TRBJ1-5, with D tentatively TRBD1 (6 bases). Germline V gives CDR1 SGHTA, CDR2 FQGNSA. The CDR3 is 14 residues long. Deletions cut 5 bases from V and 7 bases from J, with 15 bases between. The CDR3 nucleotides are TGTGCCAGCAGCGTAAGCAGGGGTTACCAGCCCCAGCATTTT. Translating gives CASSVSRGYQPQHF.

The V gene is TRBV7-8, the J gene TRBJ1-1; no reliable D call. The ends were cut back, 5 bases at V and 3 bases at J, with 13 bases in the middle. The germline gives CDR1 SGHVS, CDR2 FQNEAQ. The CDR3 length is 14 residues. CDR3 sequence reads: CASSPRSSDTEAFF. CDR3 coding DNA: TGTGCCAGCAGCCCCCGTTCGTCTGACACTGAAGCTTTCTTT. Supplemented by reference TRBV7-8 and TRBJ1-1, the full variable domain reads GAGVSQSPRYKVAKRGQDVALRCDPISGHVSLFWYQQALGQGPEFLTYFQNEAQLDKSGLPSDRFFAERPEGSVSTLKIQRTQQEDSAVYLCASSPRSSDTEAFFGQGTRLTVV.

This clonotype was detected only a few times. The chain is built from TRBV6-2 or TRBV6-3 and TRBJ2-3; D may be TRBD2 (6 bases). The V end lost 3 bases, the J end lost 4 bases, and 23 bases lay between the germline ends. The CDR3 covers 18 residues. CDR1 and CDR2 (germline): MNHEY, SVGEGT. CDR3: CASSYRGMTPRFADTQYF. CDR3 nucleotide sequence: TGTGCCAGCAGTTATCGGGGGATGACACCAAGGTTTGCAGATACGCAGTATTTT.

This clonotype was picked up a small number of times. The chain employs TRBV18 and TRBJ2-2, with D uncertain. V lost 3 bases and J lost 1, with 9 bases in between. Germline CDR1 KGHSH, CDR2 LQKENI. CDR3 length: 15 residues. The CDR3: CASSPVSRNTGELFF. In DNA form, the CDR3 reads TGTGCCAGCTCACCTGTAAGCCGGAACACCGGGGAGCTGTTTTTT.

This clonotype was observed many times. The CDR3 spells CASRTAPGFQYF. Here the CDR3 DNA reads TGTGCCAGCAGGACGGCCCCAGGGTTCCAGTACTTC. This chain connects TRBV12-3 or TRBV12-4 to TRBJ2-5, with a possible D match to TRBD1 (5 bases). The V end was cut by 6 bases, the J end by 10 bases, with 15 bases between. This CDR3 is built from 12 residues.

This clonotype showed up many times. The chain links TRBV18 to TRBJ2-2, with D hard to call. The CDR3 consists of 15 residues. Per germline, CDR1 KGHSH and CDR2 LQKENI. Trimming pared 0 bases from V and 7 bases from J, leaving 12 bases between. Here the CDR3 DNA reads TGTGCCAGCTCACCACCGGAGAGGCCTGGCGGGGAGCTGTTTTTT. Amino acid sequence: CASSPPERPGGELFF.

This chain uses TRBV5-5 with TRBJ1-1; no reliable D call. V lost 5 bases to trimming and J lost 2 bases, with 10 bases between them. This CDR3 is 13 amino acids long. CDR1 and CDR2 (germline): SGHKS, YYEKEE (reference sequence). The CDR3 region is CASSFQSNTEAFF. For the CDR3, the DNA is TGTGCCAGCAGTTTTCAGAGTAACACTGAAGCTTTCTTT.

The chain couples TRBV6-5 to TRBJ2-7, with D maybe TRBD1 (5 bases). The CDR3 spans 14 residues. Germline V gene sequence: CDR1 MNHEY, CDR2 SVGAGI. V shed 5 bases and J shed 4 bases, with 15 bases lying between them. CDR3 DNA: TGTGCCAGCAGTAATGTTAAGGGGCGGTACGAGCAGTACTTC. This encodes CASSNVKGRYEQYF.

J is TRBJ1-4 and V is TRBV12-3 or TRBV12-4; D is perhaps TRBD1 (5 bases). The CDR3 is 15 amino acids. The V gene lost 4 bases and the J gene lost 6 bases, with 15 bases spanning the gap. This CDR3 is CASSSPGVGDEKLFF. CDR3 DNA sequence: TGTGCCAGCAGTTCCCCAGGCGTGGGGGATGAAAAACTGTTTTTT.

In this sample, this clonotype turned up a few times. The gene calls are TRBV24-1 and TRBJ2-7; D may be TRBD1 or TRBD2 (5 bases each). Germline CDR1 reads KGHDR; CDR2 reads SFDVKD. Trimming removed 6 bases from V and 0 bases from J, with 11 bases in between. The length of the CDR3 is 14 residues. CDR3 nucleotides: TGTGCCACCAGTACAGGCGGAGGCTCCTACGAGCAGTACTTC. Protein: CATSTGGGSYEQYF.

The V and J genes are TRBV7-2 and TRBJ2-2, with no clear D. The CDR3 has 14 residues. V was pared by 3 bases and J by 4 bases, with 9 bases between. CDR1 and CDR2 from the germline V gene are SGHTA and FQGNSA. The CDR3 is CASSLTFTTGELFF. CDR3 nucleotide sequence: TGTGCCAGCAGCTTGACATTCACCACCGGGGAGCTGTTTTTT.

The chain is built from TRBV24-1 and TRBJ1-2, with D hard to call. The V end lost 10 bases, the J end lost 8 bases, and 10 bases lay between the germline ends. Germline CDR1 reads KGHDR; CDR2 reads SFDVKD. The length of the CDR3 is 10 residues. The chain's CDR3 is CATDSPGYTF. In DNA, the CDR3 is TGTGCCACGGACTCCCCCGGCTACACCTTC.

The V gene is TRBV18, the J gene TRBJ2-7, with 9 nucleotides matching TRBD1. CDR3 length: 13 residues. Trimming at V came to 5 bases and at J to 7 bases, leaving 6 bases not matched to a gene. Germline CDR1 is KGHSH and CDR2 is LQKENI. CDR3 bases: TGTGCCAGCTCAACACAGGGGGCGGGAGAGCAGTACTTC. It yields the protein CASSTQGAGEQYF.

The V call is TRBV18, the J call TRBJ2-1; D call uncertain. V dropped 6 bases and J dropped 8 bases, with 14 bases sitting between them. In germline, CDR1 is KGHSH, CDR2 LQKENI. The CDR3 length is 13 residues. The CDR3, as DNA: TGTGCCAGCTCTGCCAGCAGAGAGCATGAGCAGTTCTTC. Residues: CASSASREHEQFF.

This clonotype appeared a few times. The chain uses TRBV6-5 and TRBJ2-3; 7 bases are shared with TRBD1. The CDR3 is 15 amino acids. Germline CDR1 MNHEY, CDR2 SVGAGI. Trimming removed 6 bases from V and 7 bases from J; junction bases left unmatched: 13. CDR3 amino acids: CASRTRQGRGNTQYF. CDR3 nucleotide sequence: TGTGCCAGCAGGACCCGACAGGGTCGGGGAAATACGCAGTATTTT.

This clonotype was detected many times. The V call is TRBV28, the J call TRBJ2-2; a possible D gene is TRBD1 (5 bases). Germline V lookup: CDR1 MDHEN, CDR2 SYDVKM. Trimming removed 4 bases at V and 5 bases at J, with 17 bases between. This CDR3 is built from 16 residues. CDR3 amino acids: CASSSIGHPSTGELFF. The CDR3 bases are TGTGCCAGCAGTTCGATAGGACATCCTTCGACCGGGGAGCTGTTTTTT.

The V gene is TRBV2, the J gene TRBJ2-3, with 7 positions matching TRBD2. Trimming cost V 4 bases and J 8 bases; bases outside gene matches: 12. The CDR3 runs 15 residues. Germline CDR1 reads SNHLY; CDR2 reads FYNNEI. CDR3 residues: CASSGVAGLAGTQYF. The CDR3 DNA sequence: TGTGCCAGCAGTGGGGTAGCGGGCCTGGCAGGTACGCAGTATTTT.

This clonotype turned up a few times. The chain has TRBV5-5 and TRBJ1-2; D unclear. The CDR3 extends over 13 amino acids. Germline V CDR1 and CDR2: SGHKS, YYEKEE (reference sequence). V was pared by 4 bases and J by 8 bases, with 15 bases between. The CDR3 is CASSMMTSKGYTF. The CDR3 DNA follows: TGTGCCAGCAGCATGATGACCTCGAAGGGCTACACCTTC.

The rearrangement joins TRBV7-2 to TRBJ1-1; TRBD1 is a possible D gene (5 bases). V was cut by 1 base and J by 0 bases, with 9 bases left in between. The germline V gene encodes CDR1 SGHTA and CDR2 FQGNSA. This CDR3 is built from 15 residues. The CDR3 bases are TGTGCCAGCAGCTTAGGGACACCCATGAACACTGAAGCTTTCTTT. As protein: CASSLGTPMNTEAFF.

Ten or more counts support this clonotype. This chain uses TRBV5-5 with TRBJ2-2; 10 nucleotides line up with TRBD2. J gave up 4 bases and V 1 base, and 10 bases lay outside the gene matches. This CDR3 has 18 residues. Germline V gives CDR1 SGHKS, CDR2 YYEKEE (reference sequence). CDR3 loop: CASSLLLAGPLVTGELFF. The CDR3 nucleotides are TGTGCCAGCAGCTTGTTACTAGCGGGGCCGCTGGTCACCGGGGAGCTGTTTTTT.

In DNA, the CDR3 is TGCGCCAGCAGCCAAGTAGTACAGTCGGAGACCCAGTACTTC. Protein: CASSQVVQSETQYF. The gene calls are TRBV4-1 and TRBJ2-5; D gene unclear. This CDR3 spans 14 amino acids. Per germline, CDR1 MGHRA and CDR2 YSYEKL. The V end was cut by 1 base, the J end by 5 bases, with 11 bases between.

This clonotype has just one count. CDR3 loop: CASMGIQETQYF. The CDR3, as DNA: TGTGCCAGCATGGGGATCCAAGAGACCCAGTACTTC. V is TRBV12-3 or TRBV12-4 and J is TRBJ2-5; D not resolved. CDR3 length: 12 residues. Trimming cost V 7 bases and J 1 base, with 7 bases left between them.

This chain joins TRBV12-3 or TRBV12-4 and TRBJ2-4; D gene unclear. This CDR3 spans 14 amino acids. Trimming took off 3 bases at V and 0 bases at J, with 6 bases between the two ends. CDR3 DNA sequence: TGTGCCAGCAGTTTCCCCTTAGCCAAAAACATTCAGTACTTC. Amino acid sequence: CASSFPLAKNIQYF.

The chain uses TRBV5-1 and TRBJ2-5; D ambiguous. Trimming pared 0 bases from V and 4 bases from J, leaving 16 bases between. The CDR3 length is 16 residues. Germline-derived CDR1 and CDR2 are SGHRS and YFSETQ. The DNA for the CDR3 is TGCGCCAGCAGCTTGGCGGACGGCGGAATGGGAGAGACCCAGTACTTC. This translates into CASSLADGGMGETQYF.

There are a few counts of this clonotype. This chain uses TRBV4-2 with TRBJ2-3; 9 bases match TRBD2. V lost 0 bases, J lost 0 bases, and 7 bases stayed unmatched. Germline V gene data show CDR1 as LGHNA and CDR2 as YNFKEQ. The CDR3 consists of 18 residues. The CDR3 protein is CASSQEVPSGVSTDTQYF. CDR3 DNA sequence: TGTGCCAGCAGCCAAGAGGTACCTAGCGGGGTCAGCACAGATACGCAGTATTTT.

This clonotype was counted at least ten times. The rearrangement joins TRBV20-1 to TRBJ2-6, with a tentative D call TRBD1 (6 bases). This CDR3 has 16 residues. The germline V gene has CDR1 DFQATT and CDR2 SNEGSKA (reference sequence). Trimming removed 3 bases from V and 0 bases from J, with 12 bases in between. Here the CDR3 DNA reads TGCAGTGCTAGCAGGGGCGGCTCCTCTGGGGCCAACGTCCTGACTTTC. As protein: CSASRGGSSGANVLTF.

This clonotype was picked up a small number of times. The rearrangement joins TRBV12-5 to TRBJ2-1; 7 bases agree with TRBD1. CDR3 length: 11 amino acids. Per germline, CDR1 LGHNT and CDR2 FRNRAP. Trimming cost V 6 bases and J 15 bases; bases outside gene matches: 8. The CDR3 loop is CASGTGLSVFF. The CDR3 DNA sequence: TGTGCTAGTGGGACAGGGTTGTCGGTGTTCTTC.